The rows below give T cell receptor beta chains drawn from one sample of a study of cytomegalovirus exposure and HLA in healthy donors. Sequencing used immunoSEQ multiplex PCR; TCRdb keeps in-frame clones, though not all of them. The table has some 120,000 clones, 80% to 90% seen once; the top ten hold 1.5% to 2%. Sample: PBMCs. The origin of the receptors is a woman aged 18-30 years in good health and CMV-seronegative. The CDR3 runs from the conserved cysteine through the conserved F or W. A D gene is named only where the DNA matches it firmly. Not every row has a clone size; where given, it reads once, few, many or a size class.

d_call	clone_size	v_call	j_call	cdr3_aa	cdr3_nt
.	.	TRBV12-5	TRBJ1-1	CASGLVPGTAPNTEAFF	TGTGCTAGTGGTTTGGTACCAGGCACCGCCCCGAACACTGAAGCTTTCTTT
TRBD1	.	TRBV2	TRBJ1-5	CASSGIGTGGQPQHF	TGTGCCAGCAGTGGGATAGGGACAGGGGGACAGCCCCAGCATTTT
.	.	TRBV7-3	TRBJ2-2	CASSLTGTGELFF	TGTGCCAGCAGCCTCACGGGGACCGGGGAGCTGTTTTTT
.	.	TRBV29-1	TRBJ1-2	CSVVTHGYTF	TGCAGCGTTGTAACACATGGCTACACCTTC
.	.	TRBV9	TRBJ2-2	CASSISRDKNTGELFF	TGTGCCAGCAGCATCTCACGGGACAAAAACACCGGGGAGCTGTTTTTT
.	.	TRBV19	TRBJ2-2	CASSINYGQIGGELFF	TGTGCCAGTAGTATCAATTACGGACAGATCGGCGGGGAGCTGTTTTTT
.	.	TRBV28	TRBJ1-2	CASSLGPGASYGYTF	TGTGCCAGCAGTCTTGGACCAGGGGCGTCCTATGGCTACACCTTC
.	.	TRBV15	TRBJ1-4	CATSRRSVGGEKLFF	TGTGCCACCAGCAGACGGTCGGTAGGAGGGGAAAAACTGTTTTTT
.	.	TRBV4-2	TRBJ1-2	CASSQDQAPGAGYGYTF	TGTGCCAGCAGCCAAGATCAGGCTCCAGGGGCGGGCTATGGCTACACCTTC
.	.	TRBV10-3	TRBJ2-7	CAISESGQGGYEQYF	TGTGCCATCAGTGAGTCAGGGCAGGGTGGCTACGAGCAGTACTTC
.	.	TRBV28	TRBJ2-7	CASSLPGFVYEQYF	TGTGCCAGCAGCCTCCCCGGTTTCGTTTACGAGCAGTACTTC
.	.	TRBV27	TRBJ1-4	CASSFVRTGNEKLFF	TGTGCCAGCAGTTTCGTCCGGACGGGGAATGAAAAACTGTTTTTT
.	.	TRBV9	TRBJ1-3	CASNLGSSGNTIYF	TGTGCCAGCAACTTAGGGAGCTCTGGAAACACCATATATTTT
TRBD2	.	TRBV7-3	TRBJ2-3	CASSPLAGGPQYF	TGTGCCAGCAGCCCTCTAGCGGGAGGGCCCCAGTATTTT
TRBD1	.	TRBV7-9	TRBJ2-2	CASRPHNRDSSTGELFF	TGTGCCAGCAGACCCCACAACCGGGACAGTAGCACCGGGGAGCTGTTTTTT
.	.	TRBV10-2	TRBJ2-7	CASSEGFGGISYEQYF	TGCGCCAGCAGTGAGGGATTCGGCGGGATCTCCTACGAGCAGTACTTC
.	.	TRBV6-1	TRBJ2-1	CASTLQGSNEQFF	TGTGCCAGCACCCTACAGGGCAGCAATGAGCAGTTCTTC
.	many	TRBV27	TRBJ2-2	CASSLFWQGYTGELFF	TGTGCCAGCAGTTTATTTTGGCAGGGGTACACCGGGGAGCTGTTTTTT
.	.	TRBV5-1	TRBJ1-1	CASSLGAGNGAEAFF	TGCGCCAGCAGCTTGGGGGCGGGGAATGGAGCTGAAGCTTTCTTT
.	.	TRBV28	TRBJ2-7	CASSFTPGEQYF	TGTGCCAGCAGTTTTACCCCGGGGGAGCAGTACTTC
TRBD1	few	TRBV2	TRBJ2-1	CASSEGQGNEQFF	TGTGCCAGCAGTGAAGGACAGGGGAATGAGCAGTTCTTC
TRBD1	.	TRBV28	TRBJ2-7	CASSLVWDREAYEQYF	TGTGCCAGCAGTTTAGTTTGGGACAGGGAGGCCTACGAGCAGTACTTC
TRBD1	.	TRBV15	TRBJ1-2	CATSTGTGDGYGYTF	TGTGCCACCAGCACTGGGACAGGGGATGGCTATGGCTACACCTTC
TRBD2	.	TRBV2	TRBJ2-7	CASSKTSGNYEQYF	TGTGCCAGCAGTAAGACTAGCGGGAACTACGAGCAGTACTTC
TRBD1	.	TRBV5-1	TRBJ2-1	CASSGNRGRQFF	TGCGCCAGCAGCGGCAACAGGGGGCGACAGTTCTTC
TRBD1	.	TRBV30	TRBJ1-5	CAWSRQGDQPQHF	TGTGCCTGGAGTAGACAGGGTGATCAGCCCCAGCATTTT
TRBD1	.	TRBV28	TRBJ2-1	CASSTPGTGLYNEQFF	TGTGCCAGCAGTACCCCCGGGACAGGGTTATACAATGAGCAGTTCTTC